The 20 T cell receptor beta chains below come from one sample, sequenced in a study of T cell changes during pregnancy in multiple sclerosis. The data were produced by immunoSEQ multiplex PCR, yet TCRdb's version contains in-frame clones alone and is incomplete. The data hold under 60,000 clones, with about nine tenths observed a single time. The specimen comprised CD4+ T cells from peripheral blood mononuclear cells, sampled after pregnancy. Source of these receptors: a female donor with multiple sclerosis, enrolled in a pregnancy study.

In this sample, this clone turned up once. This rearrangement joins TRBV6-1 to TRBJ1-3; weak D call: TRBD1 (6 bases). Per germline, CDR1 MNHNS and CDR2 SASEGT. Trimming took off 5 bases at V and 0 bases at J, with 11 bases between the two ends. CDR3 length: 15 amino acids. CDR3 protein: CASSQDRSSGNTIYF. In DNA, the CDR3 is TGTGCCAGCAGTCAAGACAGGAGCTCTGGAAACACCATATATTTT.

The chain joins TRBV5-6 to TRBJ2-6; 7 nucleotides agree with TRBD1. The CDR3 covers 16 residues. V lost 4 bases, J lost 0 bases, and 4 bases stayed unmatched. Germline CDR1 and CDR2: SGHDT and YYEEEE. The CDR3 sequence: CASSRDRTSGANVLTF. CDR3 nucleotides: TGTGCCAGCAGCAGGGACAGAACCTCTGGGGCCAACGTCCTGACTTTC.

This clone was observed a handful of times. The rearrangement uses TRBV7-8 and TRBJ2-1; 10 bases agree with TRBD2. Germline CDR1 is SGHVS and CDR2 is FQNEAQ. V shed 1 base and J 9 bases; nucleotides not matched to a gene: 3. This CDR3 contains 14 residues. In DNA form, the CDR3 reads TGTGCCAGCAGCTTAGAACTAGCGGGATCTGAGCAGTTCTTC. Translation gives CASSLELAGSEQFF.

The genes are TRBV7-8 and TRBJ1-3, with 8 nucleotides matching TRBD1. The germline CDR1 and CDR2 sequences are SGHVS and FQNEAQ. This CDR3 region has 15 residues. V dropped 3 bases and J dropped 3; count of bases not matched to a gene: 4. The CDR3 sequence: CASSFDRGSGNTIYF. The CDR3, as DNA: TGTGCCAGCAGCTTCGACAGGGGAAGTGGAAACACCATATATTTT. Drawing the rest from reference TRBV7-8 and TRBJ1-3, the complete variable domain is GAGVSQSPRYKVAKRGQDVALRCDPISGHVSLFWYQQALGQGPEFLTYFQNEAQLDKSGLPSDRFFAERPEGSVSTLKIQRTQQEDSAVYLCASSFDRGSGNTIYFGEGSWLTVV.

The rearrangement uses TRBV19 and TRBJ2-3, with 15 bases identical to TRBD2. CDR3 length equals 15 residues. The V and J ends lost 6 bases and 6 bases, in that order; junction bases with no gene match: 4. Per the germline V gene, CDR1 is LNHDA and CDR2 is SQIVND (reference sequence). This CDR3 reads CASSRTSGRADTQYF. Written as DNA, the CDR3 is TGTGCCAGTAGCCGGACTAGCGGGAGGGCGGATACGCAGTATTTT.

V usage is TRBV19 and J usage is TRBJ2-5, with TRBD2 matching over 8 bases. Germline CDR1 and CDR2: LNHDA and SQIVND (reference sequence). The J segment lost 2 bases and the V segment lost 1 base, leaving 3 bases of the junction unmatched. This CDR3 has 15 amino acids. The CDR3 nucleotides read TGTGCCAGTAGTATAGCGGGAGGGAAACAAGAGACCCAGTACTTC. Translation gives CASSIAGGKQETQYF.

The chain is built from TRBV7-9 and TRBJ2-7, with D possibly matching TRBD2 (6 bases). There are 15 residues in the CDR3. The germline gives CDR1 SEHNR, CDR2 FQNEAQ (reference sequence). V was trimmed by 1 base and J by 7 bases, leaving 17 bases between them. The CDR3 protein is CASSLVSGSVGEQYF. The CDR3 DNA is TGTGCCAGCAGCTTAGTCTCCGGGAGTGTAGGTGAGCAGTACTTC.

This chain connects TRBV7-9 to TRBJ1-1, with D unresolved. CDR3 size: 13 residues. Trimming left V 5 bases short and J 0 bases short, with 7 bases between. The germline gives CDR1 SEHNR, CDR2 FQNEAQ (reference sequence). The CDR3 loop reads CASSLYVNTEAFF. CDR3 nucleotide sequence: TGTGCCAGCAGCCTCTACGTGAACACTGAAGCTTTCTTT.

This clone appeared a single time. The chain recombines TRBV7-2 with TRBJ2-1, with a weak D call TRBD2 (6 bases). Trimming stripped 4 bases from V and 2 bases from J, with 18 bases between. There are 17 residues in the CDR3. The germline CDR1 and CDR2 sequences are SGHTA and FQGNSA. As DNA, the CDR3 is TGTGCCAGCAGCTCCTCGTTCCACGGGAGTCCCTACAATGAGCAGTTCTTC. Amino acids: CASSSSFHGSPYNEQFF.

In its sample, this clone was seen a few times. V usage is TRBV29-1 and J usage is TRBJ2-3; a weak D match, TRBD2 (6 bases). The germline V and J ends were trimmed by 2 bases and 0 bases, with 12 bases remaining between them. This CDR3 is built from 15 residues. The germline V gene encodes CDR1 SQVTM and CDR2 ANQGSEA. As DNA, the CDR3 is TGCAGCGTTGAAAGGACCGGGACTAGCACAGATACGCAGTATTTT. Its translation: CSVERTGTSTDTQYF.

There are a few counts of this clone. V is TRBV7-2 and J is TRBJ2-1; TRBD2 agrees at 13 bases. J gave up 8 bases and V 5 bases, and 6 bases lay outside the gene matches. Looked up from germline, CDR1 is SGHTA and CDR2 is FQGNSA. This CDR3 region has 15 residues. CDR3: CASSPTSGRRDEQFF. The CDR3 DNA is TGTGCCAGCAGCCCGACTAGCGGGAGGCGTGATGAGCAGTTCTTC.

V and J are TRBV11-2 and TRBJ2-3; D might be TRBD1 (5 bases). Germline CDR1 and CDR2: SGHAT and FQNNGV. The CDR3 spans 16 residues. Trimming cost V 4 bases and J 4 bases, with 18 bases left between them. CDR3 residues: CASSSLSRRGPDTQYF. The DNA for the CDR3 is TGTGCCAGCAGCTCCCTATCCAGAAGGGGCCCAGATACGCAGTATTTT.

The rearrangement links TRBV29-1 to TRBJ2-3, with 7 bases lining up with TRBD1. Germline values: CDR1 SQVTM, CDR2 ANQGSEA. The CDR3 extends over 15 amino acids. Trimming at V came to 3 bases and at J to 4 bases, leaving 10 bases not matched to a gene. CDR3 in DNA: TGCAGCGTTGAGATGACAGGGTATGGCGCAGATACGCAGTATTTT. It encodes CSVEMTGYGADTQYF.

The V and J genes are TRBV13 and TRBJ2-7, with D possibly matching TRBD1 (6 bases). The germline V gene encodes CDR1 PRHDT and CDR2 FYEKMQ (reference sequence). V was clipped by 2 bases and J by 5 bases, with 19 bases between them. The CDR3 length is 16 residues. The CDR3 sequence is CASSLSPLWGPDEQYF. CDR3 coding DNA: TGTGCCAGCAGCTTAAGCCCCCTTTGGGGGCCCGACGAGCAGTACTTC.

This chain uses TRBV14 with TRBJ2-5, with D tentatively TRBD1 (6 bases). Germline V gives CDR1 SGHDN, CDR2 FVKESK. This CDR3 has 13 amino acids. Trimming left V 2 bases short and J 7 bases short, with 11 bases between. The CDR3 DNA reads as TGTGCCAGCAGCCAACGACAAGGGGGGACCCAGTACTTC. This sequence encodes CASSQRQGGTQYF.

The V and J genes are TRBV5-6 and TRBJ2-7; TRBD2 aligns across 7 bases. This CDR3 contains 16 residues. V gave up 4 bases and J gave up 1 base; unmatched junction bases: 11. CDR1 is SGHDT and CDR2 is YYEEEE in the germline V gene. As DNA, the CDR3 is TGTGCCAGCAGCGGCGCCGGGGTGCGGGAGTCCTACGAGCAGTACTTC. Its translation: CASSGAGVRESYEQYF.

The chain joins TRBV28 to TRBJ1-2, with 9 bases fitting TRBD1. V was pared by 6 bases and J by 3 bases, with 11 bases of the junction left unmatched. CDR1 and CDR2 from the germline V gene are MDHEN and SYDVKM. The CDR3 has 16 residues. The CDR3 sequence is CASSPRGTGGDYGYTF. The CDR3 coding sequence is TGTGCCAGCAGCCCCCGGGGCACAGGGGGCGACTATGGCTACACCTTC.

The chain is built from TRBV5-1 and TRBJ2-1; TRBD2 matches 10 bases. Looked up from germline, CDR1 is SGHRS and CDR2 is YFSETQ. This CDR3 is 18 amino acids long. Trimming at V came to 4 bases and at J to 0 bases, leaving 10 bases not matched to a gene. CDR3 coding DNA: TGCGCCAGCAGCCCCAGGGCTAGCGGGAGTGGCTCCTACAATGAGCAGTTCTTC. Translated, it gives CASSPRASGSGSYNEQFF. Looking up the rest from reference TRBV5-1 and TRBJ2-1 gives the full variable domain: KAGVTQTPRYLIKTRGQQVTLSCSPISGHRSVSWYQQTPGQGLQFLFEYFSETQRNKGNFPGRFSGRQFSNSRSEMNVSTLELGDSALYLCASSPRASGSGSYNEQFFGPGTRLTVL.

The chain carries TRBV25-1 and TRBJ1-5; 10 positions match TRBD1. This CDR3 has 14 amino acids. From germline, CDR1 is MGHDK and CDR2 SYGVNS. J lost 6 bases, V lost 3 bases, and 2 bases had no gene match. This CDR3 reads CASSEGQGRQPQHF. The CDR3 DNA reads TGTGCCAGCAGTGAGGGACAGGGGCGTCAGCCCCAGCATTTT.

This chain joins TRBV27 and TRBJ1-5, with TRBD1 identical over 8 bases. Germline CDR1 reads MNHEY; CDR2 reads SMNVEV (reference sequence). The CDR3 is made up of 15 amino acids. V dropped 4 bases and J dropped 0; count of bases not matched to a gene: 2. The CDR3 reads CASSSDRASNQPQHF. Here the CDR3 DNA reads TGTGCCAGCAGTTCGGACAGGGCTAGCAATCAGCCCCAGCATTTT.